The TCR beta chain under discussion was sequenced for a study of cytomegalovirus exposure and HLA in healthy donors. Study-level information: The approximately 110 validation repertoires and the approximately 640 first-cohort repertoires shared a platform, a later analysis reported.

Overall study results and limits: Accounts indicate the classifier identified cytomegalovirus status with strong specificity and sensitivity.

CDR3 length equals 14 residues. Trimming cost V 6 bases and J 1 base; bases outside gene matches: 0. Germline CDR1 reads MDHEN; CDR2 reads SYDVKM. Remarks on this clone: The antigen is not known.

Assay: immunoSEQ multiplex PCR; the TCRdb copy retains only in-frame clones and omits some. The sample holds about 340,000 clones, more than 80% seen once. It was the approximately 120-subject validation cohort, separate from the roughly 700-subject first cohort, to which the donors belonged. Sequencing was performed on PBMCs. The chain is built from TRBV28 and TRBJ2-5; 12 bases are a match to TRBD2. The clonotype originates from a woman aged 18-30 years in good health and CMV-seronegative. The CDR3 here is CASRGLAGQETQYF. Here the CDR3 DNA reads TGTGCCAGCAGGGGACTAGCGGGCCAAGAGACCCAGTACTTC. The entire variable domain, with the rest obtained from reference TRBV28 and TRBJ2-5, is as follows: DVKVTQSSRYLVKRTGEKVFLECVQDMDHENMFWYRQDPGLGLRLIYFSYDVKMKEKGDIPEGYSVSREKKERFSLILESASTNQTSMYLCASRGLAGQETQYFGPGTRLLVL.